Listed below are T cell receptor beta chains from one sample, sequenced in a study of cytomegalovirus exposure and HLA in healthy donors. Libraries were prepared by immunoSEQ multiplex PCR; TCRdb keeps only in-frame clonotypes and omits some of them. The sample has 150,000 to 200,000 clones, around nine tenths seen once. Sequenced: PBMCs. The origin of the receptors is a woman younger than 35 in good health and CMV-seronegative. CDR3s include the opening cysteine and the closing phenylalanine or tryptophan. A D gene is named only where the DNA matches it firmly. Only some rows state a clone size, as once, few, many or a class for expanded clones.

>TRBJ2-1|TRBV6-1|TRBD1|NA
TGTGCCAGTATCATCGCCGGGACAGACAATGAGCAGTTCTTC
CASIIAGTDNEQFF
>TRBJ1-1|TRBV10-1|NA|NA
TGCGCCAGCAGTGACGGGGGAACTGAAGCTTTCTTT
CASSDGGTEAFF
>TRBJ2-1|TRBV6-5|NA|NA
TGTGCCAGCAGTTACGGGGAGAATGAGCAGTTCTTC
CASSYGENEQFF
>TRBJ2-7|TRBV5-4|NA|NA
TGTGCCAGCAGCTTGTCAAGCGGAGGGTCCCTATACGAGCAGTACTTC
CASSLSSGGSLYEQYF
>TRBJ1-4|TRBV4-3|TRBD1|NA
TGCGCCAGCAGCCGCCTTTCGGGACAGTCTAATGAAAAACTGTTTTTT
CASSRLSGQSNEKLFF
>TRBJ2-7|TRBV4-3|NA|NA
TGCGCCAGCAGCCAAGAGGTAGGGGGTTTGAGGGAGCAGTACTTC
CASSQEVGGLREQYF
>TRBJ2-7|TRBV5-8|TRBD2|NA
TGTGCCAGCAGCTCCGGGACTAGCGGATCCTACGAGCAGTACTTC
CASSSGTSGSYEQYF
>TRBJ2-3|TRBV30|NA|NA
TGTGCCTGGGAACGGGGGGCCGAATACACAGATACGCAGTATTTT
CAWERGAEYTDTQYF
>TRBJ2-6|TRBV19|NA|NA
TGTGCCAGTGAGGACAGCACCGGAGCGGGGGCCAACGTCCTGACTTTC
CASEDSTGAGANVLTF
>TRBJ1-5|TRBV6-5|TRBD1|few
TGTGCCAGCAGTTCAGGGGGAGGATGGGGACAGCCCCAGCATTTT
CASSSGGGWGQPQHF
>TRBJ2-7|TRBV13|TRBD2|NA
TGTGCCAGCAGCTTAGTGGCTAGCGGGAGGGCCGGTAGTTACGAGCAGTACTTC
CASSLVASGRAGSYEQYF
>TRBJ2-1|TRBV18|NA|NA
TGTGCCAGCTCACTGGCTGGGGGGGGCGGCAATGAGCAGTTCTTC
CASSLAGGGGNEQFF
>TRBJ1-1|TRBV18|NA|NA
TGTGCCAGCTCCCAGGGCGTTAACACTGAAGCTTTCTTT
CASSQGVNTEAFF
>TRBJ1-2|TRBV19|NA|NA
TGTGCCAGTAGTATTTCATGGGCCGGCTACACCTTC
CASSISWAGYTF
>TRBJ2-4|TRBV2|TRBD1|NA
TGTGCCAGCAGGAAAGAGGGGACAGGGGGAAACATTCAGTACTTC
CASRKEGTGGNIQYF
>TRBJ2-7|TRBV27|NA|NA
TGTGCCAGCAGTTTAAACCGGAGAAGGTCAGCCTACGAGCAGTACTTC
CASSLNRRRSAYEQYF
>TRBJ2-1|TRBV7-8|TRBD2|NA
TGTGCCAGCAGCTTCCCCCAGCGGGGGCCTTACCTCTACAATGAGCAGTTCTTC
CASSFPQRGPYLYNEQFF
>TRBJ2-2|TRBV18|NA|NA
TGTGCCAGCTCACCCTTGGAGGGAAGGAACACCGGGGAGCTGTTTTTT
CASSPLEGRNTGELFF
>TRBJ1-5|TRBV7-9|NA|NA
TGTGCCAGCAGCTTAGTCTGGTTCGAGGCCCAGCATTTT
CASSLVWFEAQHF
>TRBJ1-3|TRBV28|NA|NA
TGTGCCAGCAGTTTCCGGGGTACTGGAAACACCATATATTTT
CASSFRGTGNTIYF
>TRBJ1-5|TRBV2|NA|NA
TGTGCCAGCAGTGAGCTTTCTAATAGCAATCAGCCCCAGCATTTT
CASSELSNSNQPQHF
>TRBJ1-5|TRBV9|NA|NA
TGTGCCAGCAGCCAGGCGGGTTATAGCAATCAGCCCCAGCATTTT
CASSQAGYSNQPQHF
>TRBJ2-7|TRBV7-2|TRBD2|NA
TGTGCCAGCAGCCGGGGAGATTTTGGCGGGAGTATCTACGAGCAGTACTTC
CASSRGDFGGSIYEQYF
>TRBJ1-1|TRBV9|TRBD1|NA
TGTGCCAGCAGCGTAGAGGACAGGGGGCTTGACACTGAAGCTTTCTTT
CASSVEDRGLDTEAFF
>TRBJ1-1|TRBV19|TRBD1|NA
TGTGCCAGTAGTATTCTCCCCGGAAGGGGGCCAGGGGAGAACACTGAAGCTTTCTTT
CASSILPGRGPGENTEAFF
>TRBJ1-2|TRBV4-1|NA|once
TGCGCCAGCAGCCTCCGAAACAGGGTTTCAAACTATGGCTACACCTTC
CASSLRNRVSNYGYTF
>TRBJ2-1|TRBV10-3|TRBD2|NA
TGTGCCATCAGCGGACTAGCGGGGTTCTCCTACAATGAGCAGTTCTTC
CAISGLAGFSYNEQFF
>TRBJ1-2|TRBV19|NA|NA
TGTGCCAGTAGTCCGGGACTCCGTGGCTATGGCTACACCTTC
CASSPGLRGYGYTF
>TRBJ2-7|TRBV10-3|NA|NA
TGTGCCTCAAGGAGTGGAAACCCACGACAGGTTCTCAATTCCTACGAGCAGTACTTC
CASRSGNPRQVLNSYEQYF
>TRBJ1-6|TRBV19|NA|NA
TGTGCCAGTAGTATTAGAGCGGGCCGAAAAAATTCACCCCTCCACTTT
CASSIRAGRKNSPLHF
>TRBJ2-5|TRBV18|TRBD2|once
TGTGCCAGCTCACCACCCCTAGCGGGGCAAGAGACCCAGTACTTC
CASSPPLAGQETQYF
>TRBJ2-7|TRBV2|NA|NA
TGTGCCAGCTCGATCGGAGGGGTAGGCGAGCAGTACTTC
CASSIGGVGEQYF
>TRBJ1-5|TRBV28|NA|NA
TGTGCCAGCAGTTTACCCGGACTGACCCAGCATTTT
CASSLPGLTQHF
>TRBJ1-5|TRBV5-1|NA|NA
TGCGCCAGCAGCGAACTGCCGGGACATCTTCAGCCCCAGCATTTT
CASSELPGHLQPQHF
>TRBJ2-1|TRBV5-1|TRBD1|NA
TGCGCCAGCAGCCCCCGAGCCGGGACAGGGGCTCTAATCACCTACAATGAGCAGTTCTTC
CASSPRAGTGALITYNEQFF
>TRBJ2-7|TRBV4-1|NA|NA
TGCGCCAGCAGTCACGTAGAAGGGGGGGCCTACGAGCAGTACTTC
CASSHVEGGAYEQYF
>TRBJ2-4|TRBV7-2|NA|NA
TGTGCCAGCAGCCCCAGGGAAAACATTCAGTACTTC
CASSPRENIQYF
>TRBJ1-3|TRBV19|NA|NA
TGTGCCAGTAGTCAAGTACAACGCCCCAGACGGGACACCCGAAGAGTCCACTCTGGAAACACCATATATTTT
CASSQVQRPRRDTRRVHSGNTIYF
>TRBJ1-5|TRBV7-9|NA|NA
TGTGCCAGCAGCTTAGGGGGCTATCAGCCCCAGCATTTT
CASSLGGYQPQHF
>TRBJ1-2|TRBV6-5|NA|NA
TGTGCCATCAGTGAGTCCCCAGGGAACTATGGCTACACCTTC
CAISESPGNYGYTF
>TRBJ1-2|TRBV6-5|NA|NA
TGTGCCAGCAGTTACTCTATTGCAGGGTTATTGGGCTACACCTTC
CASSYSIAGLLGYTF
>TRBJ2-7|TRBV29-1|NA|NA
TGCAGCGTTGAAGATCAAAGGGGCGGCTCCTACGAGCAGTACTTC
CSVEDQRGGSYEQYF
>TRBJ2-5|TRBV7-9|TRBD2|NA
TGTGCCAGCAGCTTAGCGCGTAGCGGGAGGGCCTCCGAGACCCAGTACTTC
CASSLARSGRASETQYF